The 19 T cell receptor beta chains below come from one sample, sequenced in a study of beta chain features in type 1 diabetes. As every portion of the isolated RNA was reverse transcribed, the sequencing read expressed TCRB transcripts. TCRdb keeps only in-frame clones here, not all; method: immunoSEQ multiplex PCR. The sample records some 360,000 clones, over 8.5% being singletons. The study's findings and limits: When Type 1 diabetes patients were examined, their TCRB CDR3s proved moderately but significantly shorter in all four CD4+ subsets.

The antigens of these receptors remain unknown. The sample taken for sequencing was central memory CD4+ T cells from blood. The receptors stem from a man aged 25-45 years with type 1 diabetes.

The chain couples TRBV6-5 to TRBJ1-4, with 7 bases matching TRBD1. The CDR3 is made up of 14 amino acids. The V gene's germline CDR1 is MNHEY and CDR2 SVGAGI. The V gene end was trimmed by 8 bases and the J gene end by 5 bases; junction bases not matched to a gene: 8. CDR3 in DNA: TGTGCCAGCCGAAAAACAGGGGAAAATGAAAAACTGTTTTTT. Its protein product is CASRKTGENEKLFF.

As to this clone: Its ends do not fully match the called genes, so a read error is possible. This CDR3 is CAWGVRFGTGRSDEQFF. In nucleotides, the CDR3 is TGTGCCTGGGGTGTACGTTTCGGGACAGGGAGAAGCGATGAGCAGTTCTTC. V gene TRBV30 combines with J gene TRBJ2-1; TRBD1 aligns across 9 bases. The CDR3 has 17 residues. The germline V gene has CDR1 GTSNPN and CDR2 SVGIG (reference sequence).

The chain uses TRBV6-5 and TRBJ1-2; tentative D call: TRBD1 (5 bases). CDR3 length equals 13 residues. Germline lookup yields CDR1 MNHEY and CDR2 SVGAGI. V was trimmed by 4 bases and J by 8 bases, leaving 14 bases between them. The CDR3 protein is CASSSGGYEGYTF. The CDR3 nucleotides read TGTGCCAGCAGTTCGGGGGGGTATGAAGGCTACACCTTC.

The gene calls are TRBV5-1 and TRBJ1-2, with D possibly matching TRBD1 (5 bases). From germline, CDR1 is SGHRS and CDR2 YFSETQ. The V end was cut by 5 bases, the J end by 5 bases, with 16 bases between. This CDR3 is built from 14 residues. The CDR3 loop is CASRFGREPYGYTF. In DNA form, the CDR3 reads TGCGCCAGCAGATTTGGCAGGGAACCTTATGGCTACACCTTC.

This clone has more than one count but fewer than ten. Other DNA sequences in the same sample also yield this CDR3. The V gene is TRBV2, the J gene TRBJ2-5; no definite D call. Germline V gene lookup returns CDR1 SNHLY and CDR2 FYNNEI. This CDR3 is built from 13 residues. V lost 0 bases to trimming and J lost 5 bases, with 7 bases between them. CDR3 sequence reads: CASSEAGGETQYF. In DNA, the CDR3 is TGTGCCAGCAGTGAAGCGGGTGGGGAGACCCAGTACTTC.

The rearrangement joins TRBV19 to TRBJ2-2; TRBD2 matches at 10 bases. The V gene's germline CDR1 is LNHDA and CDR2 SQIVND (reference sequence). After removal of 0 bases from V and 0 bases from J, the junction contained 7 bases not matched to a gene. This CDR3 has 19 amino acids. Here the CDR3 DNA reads TGTGCCAGTAGTATAGATTCGCTAGCGGGAGCCCCGAACACCGGGGAGCTGTTTTTT. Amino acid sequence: CASSIDSLAGAPNTGELFF.

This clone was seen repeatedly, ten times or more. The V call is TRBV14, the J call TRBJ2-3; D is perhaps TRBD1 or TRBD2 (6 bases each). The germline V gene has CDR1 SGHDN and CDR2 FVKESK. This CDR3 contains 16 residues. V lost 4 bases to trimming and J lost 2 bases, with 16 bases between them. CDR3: CASSRERGVVTDTQYF. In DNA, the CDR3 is TGTGCCAGCAGCCGAGAAAGGGGGGTAGTCACAGATACGCAGTATTTT.

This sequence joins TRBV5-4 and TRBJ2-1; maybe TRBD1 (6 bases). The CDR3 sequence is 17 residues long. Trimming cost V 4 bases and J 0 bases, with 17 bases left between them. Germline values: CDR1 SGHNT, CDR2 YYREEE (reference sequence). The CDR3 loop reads CASSHRVGQRSYNEQFF. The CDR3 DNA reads TGTGCCAGCAGCCACAGGGTTGGGCAGCGCTCCTACAATGAGCAGTTCTTC.

The CDR3 protein is CASSGTEETQYF. The CDR3 nucleotides read TGTGCCAGCAGCGGGACAGAAGAGACCCAGTACTTC. The chain joins TRBV9 to TRBJ2-5, with D possibly TRBD1 on 6 matching bases. Germline V gene data show CDR1 as SGDLS and CDR2 as YYNGEE. The CDR3 totals 12 residues. With 3 bases removed from V and 3 bases from J, the gap between germline ends came to 6 bases.

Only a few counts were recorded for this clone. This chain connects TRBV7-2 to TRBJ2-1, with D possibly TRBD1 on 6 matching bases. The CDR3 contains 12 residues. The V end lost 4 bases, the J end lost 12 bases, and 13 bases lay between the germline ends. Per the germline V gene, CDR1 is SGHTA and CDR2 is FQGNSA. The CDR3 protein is CASSYTGFGQFF. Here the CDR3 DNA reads TGTGCCAGCAGCTACACAGGGTTCGGGCAGTTCTTC.

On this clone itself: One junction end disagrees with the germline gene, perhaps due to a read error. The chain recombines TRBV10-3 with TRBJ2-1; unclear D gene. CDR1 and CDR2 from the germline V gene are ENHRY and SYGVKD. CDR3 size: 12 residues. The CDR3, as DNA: TGTGCCAGCAGTGCAGAATACAATGAGCAGTTCTTC. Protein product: CASSAEYNEQFF.

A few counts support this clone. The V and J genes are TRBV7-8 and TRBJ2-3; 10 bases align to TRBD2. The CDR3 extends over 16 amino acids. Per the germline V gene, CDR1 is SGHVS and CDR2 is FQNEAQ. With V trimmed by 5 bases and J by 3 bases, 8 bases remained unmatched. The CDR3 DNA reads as TGTGCCAGCAGCCCGGTAGCGGGAGGAACTACAGATACGCAGTATTTT. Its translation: CASSPVAGGTTDTQYF. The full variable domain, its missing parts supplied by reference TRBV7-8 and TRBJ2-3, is GAGVSQSPRYKVAKRGQDVALRCDPISGHVSLFWYQQALGQGPEFLTYFQNEAQLDKSGLPSDRFFAERPEGSVSTLKIQRTQQEDSAVYLCASSPVAGGTTDTQYFGPGTRLTVL.

The CDR3 region has the DNA TGTGCCAGCAGCTTTCGGACTAGCGGGAGCGGGCTGTTTTTT. It translates to CASSFRTSGSGLFF. This chain uses TRBV5-6 with TRBJ2-2; 13 bases line up with TRBD2. The CDR3 has 14 amino acids. J lost 13 bases, V lost 2 bases, and 5 bases had no gene match. CDR1 SGHDT and CDR2 YYEEEE come from the germline V gene.

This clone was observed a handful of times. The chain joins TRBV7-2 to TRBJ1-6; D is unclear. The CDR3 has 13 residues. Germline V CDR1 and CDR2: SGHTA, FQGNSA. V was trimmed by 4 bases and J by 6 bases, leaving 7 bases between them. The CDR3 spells CASSSAANSPLHF. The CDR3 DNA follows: TGTGCCAGCAGCTCCGCGGCTAATTCACCCCTCCACTTT.

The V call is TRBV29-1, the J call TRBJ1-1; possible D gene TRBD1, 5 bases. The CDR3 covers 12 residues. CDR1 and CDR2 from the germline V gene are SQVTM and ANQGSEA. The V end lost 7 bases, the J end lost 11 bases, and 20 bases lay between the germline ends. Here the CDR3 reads CSAPGGTQVAFF. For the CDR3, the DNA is TGCAGCGCCCCCGGAGGGACCCAAGTCGCTTTCTTT.

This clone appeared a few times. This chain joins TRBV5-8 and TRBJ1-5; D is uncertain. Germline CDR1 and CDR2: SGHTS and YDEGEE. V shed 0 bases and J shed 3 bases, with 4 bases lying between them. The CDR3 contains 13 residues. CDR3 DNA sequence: TGTGCCAGCAGCTTGGAATACAATCAGCCCCAGCATTTT. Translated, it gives CASSLEYNQPQHF.

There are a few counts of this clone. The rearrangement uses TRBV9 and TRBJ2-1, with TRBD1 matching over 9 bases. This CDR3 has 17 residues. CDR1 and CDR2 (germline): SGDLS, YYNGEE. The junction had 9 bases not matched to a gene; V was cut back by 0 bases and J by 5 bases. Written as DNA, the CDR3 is TGTGCCAGCAGCGTAGCAGTCCCGGGACAGGGCGACAATGAGCAGTTCTTC. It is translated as CASSVAVPGQGDNEQFF.

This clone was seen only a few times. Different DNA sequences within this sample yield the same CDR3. CDR3 DNA sequence: TGTGCCAGCAGTTTGGCAGGGGCCTACGAGCAGTACTTC. The encoded protein is CASSLAGAYEQYF. This rearrangement joins TRBV27 to TRBJ2-7, with D perhaps matching TRBD1 (6 bases). The V end was cut by 3 bases, the J end by 2 bases, with 8 bases between. The CDR3 spans 13 residues. Germline CDR1 reads MNHEY; CDR2 reads SMNVEV (reference sequence).

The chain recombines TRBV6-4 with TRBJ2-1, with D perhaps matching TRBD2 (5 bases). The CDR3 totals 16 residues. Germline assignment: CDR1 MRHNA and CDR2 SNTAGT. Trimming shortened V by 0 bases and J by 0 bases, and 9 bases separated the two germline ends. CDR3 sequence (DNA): TGTGCCAGCAGTGACTCGCCGGGATTCTCCTACAATGAGCAGTTCTTC. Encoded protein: CASSDSPGFSYNEQFF.